One and the same sample provided the 27 T cell receptor beta chains below, sequenced in a study of response to subunit inactivated influenza vaccine. In TCRdb, the RT-PCR reads were re-called with MiXCR into one record per CDR3 protein. The sample lists roughly 500,000 distinct CDR3 sequences, approximately 15% seen once, with approximately 3% in the top ten. This sample comprised CD4+ T cells sorted from PBMCs, obtained less than 30 months after vaccination. The receptor source for this set is a man in his fifties or sixties who received an inactivated influenza vaccine.

Ten or more counts support this clonotype. This chain connects TRBV29-1 to TRBJ2-2, with 9 bases aligning to TRBD1. The CDR3 spans 14 residues. CDR1 is SQVTM and CDR2 is ANQGSEA in the germline V gene. The J segment lost 6 bases and the V segment lost 5 bases, leaving 7 bases of the junction unmatched. The CDR3 coding sequence is TGCAGCGTTACCCGGGACAGGGCCTCCGGGGAGCTGTTTTTT. It specifies CSVTRDRASGELFF.

The chain uses TRBV10-2 and TRBJ2-3; 8 positions match TRBD2. This CDR3 region has 15 residues. Germline values: CDR1 WSHSY, CDR2 SAAADI. With V trimmed by 9 bases and J by 0 bases, 8 bases remained unmatched. CDR3 loop: CASSRAGVSTDTQYF. CDR3 coding DNA: TGCGCCAGTTCGCGAGCGGGGGTTAGCACAGATACGCAGTATTTT.

As DNA, the CDR3 is TGCAGTGCTACCCACAGGGATGGGACAGATACGCAGTATTTT. Translating gives CSATHRDGTDTQYF. This chain connects TRBV20-1 to TRBJ2-3; possible D gene TRBD1, 6 bases. Deletions cut 4 bases from V and 3 bases from J, with 14 bases between. The germline V gene has CDR1 DFQATT and CDR2 SNEGSKA (reference sequence). CDR3 length equals 14 residues.

The chain has TRBV24-1 and TRBJ1-4, with D uncertain. Germline CDR1 is KGHDR and CDR2 is SFDVKD. Deletions cut 3 bases from V and 7 bases from J, with 11 bases between. CDR3 length: 14 residues. CDR3 region: CATSDPRRGEKLFF. The CDR3 nucleotides read TGTGCCACCAGTGATCCCCGTCGCGGTGAAAAACTGTTTTTT.

This clonotype has just one count. The chain recombines TRBV5-6 with TRBJ2-7; 8 bases are shared with TRBD2. J lost 6 bases, V lost 6 bases, and 11 bases had no gene match. The length of the CDR3 is 14 residues. CDR1 SGHDT and CDR2 YYEEEE come from the germline V gene. CDR3 bases: TGTGCCAGCACCATCCGGGGCGGGAGGTCCGAGCAGTACTTC. Translation gives CASTIRGGRSEQYF.

The chain joins TRBV20-1 to TRBJ1-5; no clear D. The CDR3 has 16 amino acids. Germline CDR1 reads DFQATT; CDR2 reads SNEGSKA (reference sequence). V gave up 0 bases and J gave up 3 bases, with 15 bases separating them. The CDR3 region is CSARDGGKITNQPQHF. DNA for the CDR3: TGCAGTGCTAGAGATGGCGGAAAAATTACCAATCAGCCCCAGCATTTT.

This clonotype was recorded at least ten times. This chain joins TRBV20-1 and TRBJ1-1; D uncertain. Germline V CDR1 and CDR2: DFQATT, SNEGSKA (reference sequence). This CDR3 comprises 15 residues. V was cut by 0 bases and J by 5 bases, with 16 bases left in between. Written as DNA, the CDR3 is TGCAGTGCTAGAGATAGTAAAGGTCTTGGGACTGAAGCTTTCTTT. Protein product: CSARDSKGLGTEAFF.

This clonotype has more than one count but fewer than ten. The chain recombines TRBV7-2 with TRBJ2-3, with D possibly being TRBD1 (6 bases). Per germline, CDR1 SGHTA and CDR2 FQGNSA. The CDR3 is 12 residues long. Deletions cut 5 bases from V and 10 bases from J, with 13 bases between. The CDR3 bases are TGTGCCAGCAGCCCCCGGGACAATGCGCAGTATTTT. It yields the protein CASSPRDNAQYF.

Note on this clonotype: A much larger clone lies one base from this, so it may be a read error. V usage is TRBV5-6 and J usage is TRBJ2-5; 11 nucleotides line up with TRBD2. Germline values: CDR1 SGHDT, CDR2 YYEEEE. CDR3 length equals 15 residues. In DNA form, the CDR3 reads TGTGCCAGCAGCCATGCGGGACTAGCGGAAGAGACCCGGTACTTC. It specifies CASSHAGLAEETRYF. Full variable domain (missing parts from reference TRBV5-6 and TRBJ2-5): DAGVTQSPTHLIKTRGQQVTLRCSPKSGHDTVSWYQQALGQGPQFIFQYYEEEERQRGNFPDRFSGHQFPNYSSELNVNALLLGDSALYLCASSHAGLAEETRYFGPGTRLLVL.

This clonotype came up a few times. This sequence joins TRBV20-1 and TRBJ2-2; possible D gene TRBD2, 5 bases. V lost 0 bases and J 0 bases, leaving 14 bases between the germline ends. Germline V gives CDR1 DFQATT, CDR2 SNEGSKA (reference sequence). This CDR3 is 17 amino acids long. The CDR3 region has the DNA TGCAGTGCTAGAGATCCGCGTCGGGATACGAACACCGGGGAGCTGTTTTTT. Protein sequence: CSARDPRRDTNTGELFF.

The chain is built from TRBV7-2 and TRBJ2-6; no definite D call. The V and J ends lost 5 bases and 1 base respectively, with 12 bases between them. Germline V gene lookup returns CDR1 SGHTA and CDR2 FQGNSA. There are 16 residues in the CDR3. This chain's CDR3 is CASSQLGRSGANVLTF. The CDR3 DNA reads as TGTGCCAGCAGCCAACTCGGGCGGTCTGGGGCCAACGTCCTGACTTTC.

This clonotype was counted between two and nine times. The V call is TRBV6-6, the J call TRBJ1-1; the D is unclear. Germline V CDR1 and CDR2: MNHNY, SVGAGI (reference sequence). The CDR3 length is 13 residues. The V gene lost 5 bases and the J gene lost 2 bases, with 9 bases spanning the gap. For the CDR3, the DNA is TGTGCCAGCAGTAAAGGGAGTAACACTGAAGCTTTCTTT. Protein product: CASSKGSNTEAFF.

This clonotype has more than one count but fewer than ten. V is TRBV4-1 and J is TRBJ1-1; TRBD1 agrees at 9 bases. The V segment lost 2 bases and the J segment 5 bases; nucleotides outside the gene matches: 6. Germline loops: CDR1 MGHRA, CDR2 YSYEKL. The CDR3 is 15 amino acids. CDR3 residues: CASSQPDRGWTEAFF. The CDR3 DNA sequence: TGCGCCAGCAGCCAACCGGACAGGGGCTGGACTGAAGCTTTCTTT.

This chain uses TRBV12-3 or TRBV12-4 with TRBJ1-5; no clear D gene. The CDR3 runs 14 residues. The V gene lost 5 bases and the J gene lost 5 bases, with 13 bases spanning the gap. The CDR3 sequence is CASSLRPTHQPQHF. CDR3 sequence (DNA): TGTGCCAGCAGTCTAAGACCGACCCATCAGCCCCAGCATTTT.

The genes are TRBV7-2 and TRBJ2-1, with D perhaps TRBD2 (5 bases). Germline V lookup: CDR1 SGHTA, CDR2 FQGNSA. CDR3 length: 14 residues. V lost 1 base, J lost 5 bases, and 9 bases lay in between. In nucleotides, the CDR3 is TGTGCCAGCAGCTTAGTGGCGGGTGACAATGAGCAGTTCTTC. Protein: CASSLVAGDNEQFF.

This clonotype was recorded a few times. The chain joins TRBV28 to TRBJ1-2, with D uncertain. Germline V CDR1 and CDR2: MDHEN, SYDVKM. This CDR3 comprises 12 residues. Deletions cut 5 bases from V and 4 bases from J, with 8 bases between. The CDR3 loop reads CASSTQSYGYTF. CDR3 sequence (DNA): TGTGCCAGCAGTACCCAGAGCTATGGCTACACCTTC.

The V and J genes are TRBV7-9 and TRBJ1-1; D ambiguous. The CDR3 is 13 amino acids. CDR1 is SEHNR, CDR2 FQNEAQ, per germline (reference sequence). V lost 4 bases and J 1 base, leaving 7 bases between the germline ends. Written as DNA, the CDR3 is TGTGCCAGCAGCTCCTCTCGGAACACTGAAGCTTTCTTT. It translates to CASSSSRNTEAFF.

This clonotype was detected a few times. This chain links TRBV4-3 with TRBJ2-7, with TRBD1 identical over 7 bases. The germline V gene encodes CDR1 LGHNA and CDR2 YSLEER. The trim removed 0 bases at V and 2 bases at J, leaving 7 bases unmatched. The CDR3 contains 16 residues. The CDR3 region is CASSQDWKTGTYEQYF. CDR3 DNA sequence: TGCGCCAGCAGCCAAGATTGGAAGACAGGGACCTACGAGCAGTACTTC.

A few counts support this clonotype. The rearrangement uses TRBV12-3 or TRBV12-4 and TRBJ1-2; D is unclear. This CDR3 spans 13 amino acids. Trimming left V 3 bases short and J 8 bases short, with 13 bases between. This chain's CDR3 is CASSFRVIWGYTF. The CDR3 region has the DNA TGTGCCAGCAGTTTTCGGGTTATATGGGGCTACACCTTC.

The chain joins TRBV12-3 or TRBV12-4 to TRBJ1-2; TRBD1 matches at 10 bases. The trim removed 5 bases at V and 8 bases at J, leaving 8 bases unmatched. This CDR3 comprises 14 residues. The CDR3 bases are TGTGCCAGCAGTACCGGACAGGGGGAATACGGCTACACCTTC. Translation: CASSTGQGEYGYTF.

This chain uses TRBV12-3 or TRBV12-4 with TRBJ2-2; D gene uncertain. This CDR3 is built from 12 residues. The V end lost 7 bases, the J end lost 4 bases, and 7 bases lay between the germline ends. The CDR3 nucleotides are TGTGCCAGCAACCCTGGCACCGGGGAGCTGTTTTTT. It yields the protein CASNPGTGELFF.

This clonotype was counted only a few times. This sequence joins TRBV20-1 and TRBJ2-3; D is perhaps TRBD2 (6 bases). Germline lookup yields CDR1 DFQATT and CDR2 SNEGSKA (reference sequence). The CDR3 extends over 12 amino acids. V dropped 6 bases and J dropped 5 bases, with 12 bases sitting between them. For the CDR3, the DNA is TGCAGTGCCTTCCGCGGGATAGATACGCAGTATTTT. It translates to CSAFRGIDTQYF.

This clonotype has just a few counts. This chain joins TRBV20-1 and TRBJ2-3; 9 bases align to TRBD2. Germline trimming cut 0 bases from V and 0 bases from J; bases unmatched to any gene: 1. CDR1 and CDR2 (germline): DFQATT, SNEGSKA (reference sequence). The CDR3 runs to 15 residues. CDR3 DNA sequence: TGCAGTGCTAGAGAAACTAGCGGGAGCACAGATACGCAGTATTTT. It translates to CSARETSGSTDTQYF.

The chain uses TRBV27 and TRBJ2-5; 13 positions agree with TRBD2. The germline V gene encodes CDR1 MNHEY and CDR2 SMNVEV (reference sequence). Losses at the gene ends were 6 bases for V and 11 bases for J; bases not matched to a gene: 6. The CDR3 extends over 13 amino acids. CDR3 DNA sequence: TGTGCCAGCAGATCGGGACTAGCGGGATCTCAGTACTTC. Protein sequence: CASRSGLAGSQYF.

The chain employs TRBV12-3 or TRBV12-4 and TRBJ2-7; tentatively, D is TRBD1 (6 bases). V lost 4 bases and J 5 bases, leaving 15 bases between the germline ends. This CDR3 region has 14 residues. The CDR3 here is CASSSWTAKDEQYF. The DNA of the CDR3 is TGTGCCAGCAGTTCCTGGACAGCCAAAGACGAGCAGTACTTC.

The chain is built from TRBV4-2 and TRBJ1-5, with TRBD1 matching over 7 bases. Germline V gene sequence: CDR1 LGHNA, CDR2 YNFKEQ. This CDR3 region has 16 residues. V lost 1 base to trimming and J lost 2 bases; unmatched junction nucleotides: 5. CDR3 in amino acids: CASSQGPGTGNQPQHF. CDR3 DNA sequence: TGTGCCAGCAGCCAAGGTCCTGGGACAGGCAATCAGCCCCAGCATTTT.

The chain recombines TRBV20-1 with TRBJ1-5, with D perhaps matching TRBD1 (6 bases). CDR3 size: 14 residues. Germline CDR1 is DFQATT and CDR2 is SNEGSKA (reference sequence). V shed 3 bases and J shed 4 bases, with 13 bases lying between them. The DNA of the CDR3 is TGCAGTGCTAGTGATGGGGGGCGGAATCAGCCCCAGCATTTT. This gives the protein CSASDGGRNQPQHF.